These T cell receptor beta chains were read from a single sample in a study of preoperative IRX-2 immunotherapy in early breast cancer. Profiled with immunoSEQ multiplex PCR; TCRdb holds only in-frame clones, not every one. This sample has 90,000 to 100,000 clones; more than 80% occur once, and the top ten carry over 2%. The sequenced sample was tumor tissue, obtained after IRX-2 immunotherapy. The receptor source for this set is a human donor with breast cancer. Both conserved end residues are part of each CDR3. Fields, in order: J gene, V gene, CDR3 protein.

J gene: TRBJ1-3; V gene: TRBV7-1; CDR3 protein: CASSWGGTSLGNTIYF
J gene: TRBJ1-5; V gene: TRBV19; CDR3 protein: CATLPDTDSNQPQHF
J gene: TRBJ2-7; V gene: TRBV19; CDR3 protein: CASSIDRNYEQYF
J gene: TRBJ1-1; V gene: TRBV19; CDR3 protein: CASGDGGDEAFF
J gene: TRBJ2-1; V gene: TRBV19; CDR3 protein: CASRPIAGGPNEQFF
J gene: TRBJ2-7; V gene: TRBV11-3; CDR3 protein: CASSLFQGEDEQYF
J gene: TRBJ2-2; V gene: TRBV6-8; CDR3 protein: CACGTGETGELFF
J gene: TRBJ2-1; V gene: TRBV6-7; CDR3 protein: CASSRTPPIPNEQFF
J gene: TRBJ2-4; V gene: TRBV11-1; CDR3 protein: CASSRLLAKNIQYF
J gene: TRBJ1-2; V gene: TRBV18; CDR3 protein: CASSPDRNYGYTF
J gene: TRBJ2-7; V gene: TRBV6-8; CDR3 protein: CASTPKAASGGAHEQYF
J gene: TRBJ1-4; V gene: TRBV30; CDR3 protein: CAWSAGVNEKLFF
J gene: TRBJ2-3; V gene: TRBV18; CDR3 protein: CASSPPRQGDTDTQYF
J gene: TRBJ2-7; V gene: TRBV28; CDR3 protein: CASSLSPLVQYF
J gene: TRBJ1-2; V gene: TRBV19; CDR3 protein: CASKFKGDNGYTF
J gene: TRBJ1-5; V gene: TRBV19; CDR3 protein: CASSPGTTASNQPQHF
J gene: TRBJ1-5; V gene: TRBV5-1; CDR3 protein: CASSLGSGTNQPQHF
J gene: TRBJ2-5; V gene: TRBV14; CDR3 protein: CASSQARTSGAETQYF
J gene: TRBJ1-2; V gene: TRBV19; CDR3 protein: CASSPPGQGYGYTF
J gene: TRBJ2-7; V gene: TRBV11-3; CDR3 protein: CASSSYGEGGYEQYF
J gene: TRBJ1-4; V gene: TRBV6-8; CDR3 protein: CASRTTGGMSEKLFF
J gene: TRBJ1-2; V gene: TRBV28; CDR3 protein: CASMGQGADYGYTF
J gene: TRBJ2-5; V gene: TRBV18; CDR3 protein: CASSPGRGETQYF
J gene: TRBJ1-4; V gene: TRBV11-3; CDR3 protein: CASSLGGGRATNEKLFF
J gene: TRBJ2-7; V gene: TRBV7-1; CDR3 protein: CASSFYGTGDSIILVQQYF
J gene: TRBJ1-5; V gene: TRBV6-8; CDR3 protein: CASSSQGWQPQHF
J gene: TRBJ2-6; V gene: TRBV6-8; CDR3 protein: CASRPEGAGANVLTF
J gene: TRBJ2-5; V gene: TRBV28; CDR3 protein: CAAGQPPQETQYF
J gene: TRBJ1-4; V gene: TRBV28; CDR3 protein: CASSSPGQGNEKLFF
J gene: TRBJ1-2; V gene: TRBV28; CDR3 protein: CASRQGSYGYTF
J gene: TRBJ2-5; V gene: TRBV11-3; CDR3 protein: CASSLVSLRETQYF
J gene: TRBJ2-1; V gene: TRBV18; CDR3 protein: CASSPGTGSRNEQFF
J gene: TRBJ2-5; V gene: TRBV6-8; CDR3 protein: CASSHRDGGGTQYF
J gene: TRBJ1-2; V gene: TRBV12-5; CDR3 protein: CASSWGQGSGYTF
J gene: TRBJ2-1; V gene: TRBV10-3; CDR3 protein: CAISEELAGALGYNEQFF
J gene: TRBJ1-3; V gene: TRBV5-1; CDR3 protein: CASSLGIQGSGNTIYF
J gene: TRBJ1-4; V gene: TRBV28; CDR3 protein: CASLQTGATNEKLFF
J gene: TRBJ1-2; V gene: TRBV29-1; CDR3 protein: CSVARTDLGGYTF
J gene: TRBJ2-5; V gene: TRBV11-3; CDR3 protein: CASSSPGGQETQYF
J gene: TRBJ1-1; V gene: TRBV6-8; CDR3 protein: CASSYTPERGETEAFF
J gene: TRBJ1-5; V gene: TRBV6-8; CDR3 protein: CASSPNRVQPQHF
J gene: TRBJ2-3; V gene: TRBV7-7; CDR3 protein: CASSTRKTTRSTDTQYF
J gene: TRBJ2-1; V gene: TRBV12-5; CDR3 protein: CASGLVIYGGLAGAHEQFF
J gene: TRBJ2-3; V gene: TRBV11-3; CDR3 protein: CASLPWNGGSPDTQYF